The 8 T cell receptor beta chains below come from one sample, sequenced in a study of chemoradiotherapy in HPV16-positive cancers. This table comes from immunoSEQ multiplex PCR, and its TCRdb copy is limited to in-frame clones, with some not included. There are about 8,200 clones in the sample; over 55% occur only once, and approximately 5.1% lies in the top ten. The sample here was tumor tissue, taken from a patient who underwent chemoradiotherapy. All receptors come from a human donor with HPV-associated anogenital cancer.

The chain employs TRBV7-3 and TRBJ2-5, with 10 nucleotides matching TRBD2. This CDR3 is built from 14 residues. From germline, CDR1 is SGHTA and CDR2 FQGTGA. With 8 bases clipped from V and 6 bases from J, the junction kept 9 bases outside the gene matches. This CDR3 reads CASATSGDSKTQYF. The CDR3 bases are TGTGCCAGCGCCACTAGCGGGGACTCGAAGACCCAGTACTTC.

This chain connects TRBV5-1 to TRBJ1-1; a possible D gene is TRBD1 (5 bases). With 5 bases removed from V and 4 bases from J, the gap between germline ends came to 15 bases. The length of the CDR3 is 14 residues. CDR1 is SGHRS, CDR2 YFSETQ, per germline. In DNA form, the CDR3 reads TGCGCCAGCAGTCAAGGGACGCCCGGCACTGAAGCTTTCTTT. Amino acid sequence: CASSQGTPGTEAFF. The full variable domain, its missing parts supplied by reference TRBV5-1 and TRBJ1-1, is KAGVTQTPRYLIKTRGQQVTLSCSPISGHRSVSWYQQTPGQGLQFLFEYFSETQRNKGNFPGRFSGRQFSNSRSEMNVSTLELGDSALYLCASSQGTPGTEAFFGQGTRLTVV.

V and J are TRBV2 and TRBJ2-6; TRBD1 matches at 8 bases. The CDR3 covers 17 residues. CDR1 is SNHLY and CDR2 is FYNNEI in the germline V gene. V was clipped by 5 bases and J by 4 bases; unmatched bases: 10. The CDR3 loop reads CASSPTGQGIGANVLTF. As DNA, the CDR3 is TGTGCCAGCAGTCCGACTGGACAGGGTATCGGGGCCAACGTCCTGACTTTC. The full variable domain, its missing parts supplied by reference TRBV2 and TRBJ2-6, is EPEVTQTPSHQVTQMGQEVILRCVPISNHLYFYWYRQILGQKVEFLVSFYNNEISEKSEIFDDQFSVERPDGSNFTLKIRSTKLEDSAMYFCASSPTGQGIGANVLTFGAGSRLTVL.

The gene calls are TRBV27 and TRBJ1-1; D ambiguous. The CDR3 length is 13 residues. Deletions cut 1 base from V and 0 bases from J, with 3 bases between. Germline V lookup: CDR1 MNHEY, CDR2 SMNVEV (reference sequence). Here the CDR3 reads CASSLFLNTEAFF. CDR3 in DNA: TGTGCCAGCAGTTTATTTTTGAACACTGAAGCTTTCTTT.

V gene TRBV7-2 combines with J gene TRBJ2-6; D perhaps matches TRBD2 (6 bases). There are 16 residues in the CDR3. The germline V gene encodes CDR1 SGHTA and CDR2 FQGNSA. V was shortened by 1 base and J by 0 bases, with 7 bases between the two germline ends. CDR3 region: CASSLVGGSGANVLTF. The CDR3 DNA is TGTGCCAGCAGCTTAGTGGGGGGCTCTGGGGCCAACGTCCTGACTTTC.

This chain connects TRBV11-2 to TRBJ2-7, with D perhaps being TRBD1 or TRBD2 (5 bases each). The CDR3 is made up of 14 amino acids. Trimming removed 4 bases from V and 2 bases from J, with 12 bases in between. Germline CDR1 is SGHAT and CDR2 is FQNNGV. As DNA, the CDR3 is TGTGCCAGCAGCTCCGGGACGCCCGCCTACGAGCAGTACTTC. Amino acid sequence: CASSSGTPAYEQYF. The entire variable domain, with the rest obtained from reference TRBV11-2 and TRBJ2-7, is as follows: EAGVAQSPRYKIIEKRQSVAFWCNPISGHATLYWYQQILGQGPKLLIQFQNNGVVDDSQLPKDRFSAERLKGVDSTLKIQPAKLEDSAVYLCASSSGTPAYEQYFGPGTRLTVT.

This clone was seen a single time. CDR3 in DNA: TGTGCCATCAGTGAGTCAGGCGTGAGGGGGGGGTGGACAGGCCCCTACGAGCAGTACTTC. It specifies CAISESGVRGGWTGPYEQYF. This chain joins TRBV10-3 and TRBJ2-7, with D perhaps given as TRBD1 or TRBD2 (7 bases each). V gave up 0 bases and J gave up 2 bases, with 26 bases separating them. This CDR3 has 20 amino acids. CDR1 is ENHRY and CDR2 is SYGVKD in the germline V gene.

This chain uses TRBV9 with TRBJ2-4; maybe TRBD2 (6 bases). The germline V gene has CDR1 SGDLS and CDR2 YYNGEE. The CDR3 consists of 15 residues. Deletions cut 0 bases from V and 8 bases from J, with 15 bases between. CDR3 amino acids: CASSVVDQWGDIQYF. As DNA, the CDR3 is TGTGCCAGCAGCGTAGTGGACCAATGGGGGGACATTCAGTACTTC.